The entry below gives a single T cell receptor beta chain sequence along with its context. Antigen: not known. This record belongs to a study of T cell responses to AZD1222 COVID-19 vaccine. Study-level results: Among the donors, most were white British and more were female, and clonal diversity was possibly underestimated.

The germline V and J ends were trimmed by 6 bases and 2 bases, with 17 bases remaining between them. CDR1 and CDR2 (germline): SNHLY, FYNNEI. This CDR3 is 16 amino acids long. Second doses were pooled across both intervals (about 4 or about 12 weeks). The table came from immunoSEQ multiplex PCR; TCRdb's copy has only in-frame clones and leaves some out. The table records tens of thousands of clones, 92% of them present only once. The specimen comprised peripheral blood, sampled 28 days after the second AZD1222 dose. This sequence originates from an adult who received the AZD1222 COVID-19 vaccine. This chain joins TRBV2 and TRBJ1-5, with D perhaps matching TRBD1 (5 bases). The CDR3 DNA is TGTGCCAGCAGCCGAGGACAATCATGGGGCAATCAGCCCCAGCATTTT. It specifies CASSRGQSWGNQPQHF.